One TCR beta chain is described in this entry. Its antigen remains unknown. The study sampled nominally healthy donors, though unrecorded immune exposures were likely. The data were obtained in a study of cytomegalovirus exposure and HLA in healthy donors. Both 60 Vbeta primers and 13 Jbeta primers went into the PCR. TCRdb's table, derived via immunoSEQ multiplex PCR, lists solely in-frame clones and lacks some. The sample records about 140,000 clones, roughly 79% being singletons. Regarding the study as a whole: One variant, a missense change in DCLRE1C, was linked in a later analysis to TCR beta V- and J-gene trimming.

The source material was PBMCs. The source is a male donor in good health and CMV-seronegative.

The CDR3 region is CASSSRTRAEQYF. In DNA form, the CDR3 reads TGTGCCAGCAGCTCCCGGACGAGGGCCGAGCAGTACTTC. The gene calls are TRBV9 and TRBJ2-7, with D perhaps matching TRBD2 (5 bases). The CDR3 contains 13 residues. CDR1 is SGDLS, CDR2 YYNGEE, per germline. V was cut by 4 bases and J by 6 bases, with 14 bases left in between.